What follows are 23 T cell receptor beta chains derived from one specimen sequenced in a study of blood T cells in healthy people across ages. PCR was performed a second time for about 6 to 11 cycles using a sample-barcoded 5' primer and a J-beta primer mix. In TCRdb, the 5' RACE reads were re-called with MiXCR into one record per CDR3 protein. The sample carries 850,000 to 1,000,000 distinct CDR3 sequences, around 54% recorded once. Sequenced input: blood. The receptors were gathered from a woman aged 60-70 years in good health.

This clonotype was recorded a few times. The chain combines TRBV7-2 with TRBJ1-2; TRBD1 might be the D (5 bases). Germline V lookup: CDR1 SGHTA, CDR2 FQGNSA. The CDR3 has 13 residues. Trimming removed 0 bases at V and 7 bases at J, with 9 bases between. The CDR3 DNA sequence: TGTGCCAGCAGCTTAGCGGGGGTCGGTGGCTACACCTTC. This codes for CASSLAGVGGYTF. Looking up the rest from reference TRBV7-2 and TRBJ1-2 gives the full variable domain: GAGVSQSPSNKVTEKGKDVELRCDPISGHTALYWYRQSLGQGLEFLIYFQGNSAPDKSGLPSDRFSAERTGGSVSTLTIQRTQQEDSAVYLCASSLAGVGGYTFGSGTRLTVV.

The gene calls are TRBV25-1 and TRBJ2-3; D is ambiguous. In germline, CDR1 is MGHDK, CDR2 SYGVNS. V was cut by 7 bases and J by 0 bases, with 11 bases left in between. The CDR3 contains 14 residues. CDR3 DNA sequence: TGTGCCAGCACTTGTACTTCTAGCACAGATACGCAGTATTTT. Its translation: CASTCTSSTDTQYF.

The chain has TRBV12-3 or TRBV12-4 and TRBJ1-1; D perhaps matches TRBD1 (5 bases). V was trimmed by 8 bases and J by 0 bases, leaving 13 bases between them. The CDR3 is made up of 14 amino acids. DNA of the CDR3: TGTGCCAGCGAAAGCGGGGGAATGAACACTGAAGCTTTCTTT. Protein sequence: CASESGGMNTEAFF.

The rearrangement links TRBV6-6 to TRBJ2-3; D is uncertain. Trimming pared 2 bases from V and 2 bases from J, leaving 8 bases between. The CDR3 is 14 amino acids. CDR1 MNHNY and CDR2 SVGAGI come from the germline V gene (reference sequence). As DNA, the CDR3 is TGTGCCAGCAGTTACCCTAGAGCCACAGATACGCAGTATTTT. Translated: CASSYPRATDTQYF.

This clonotype was seen a few times. The V and J genes are TRBV7-2 and TRBJ1-5, with TRBD1 as a possible D gene (6 bases). Per germline, CDR1 SGHTA and CDR2 FQGNSA. The CDR3 has 14 amino acids. The germline V and J ends were trimmed by 5 bases and 8 bases, with 16 bases remaining between them. The CDR3 region has the DNA TGTGCCAGCAGCCCCGACAGGCATAGGAAGCCCCAGCATTTT. This gives the protein CASSPDRHRKPQHF.

This sequence joins TRBV15 and TRBJ2-3, with TRBD2 matching over 12 bases. The CDR3 is 15 amino acids. Germline CDR1 LNHNV, CDR2 YYDKDF (reference sequence). Trimming took 1 base from V and 5 from J; bases not matched to a gene: 1. The CDR3 reads CATSRGTSGKDTQYF. The CDR3 nucleotides are TGTGCCACCAGCAGAGGGACTAGCGGGAAAGATACGCAGTATTTT.

This clonotype appeared a few times. V usage is TRBV2 and J usage is TRBJ1-4, with 8 bases fitting TRBD1. Germline lookup yields CDR1 SNHLY and CDR2 FYNNEI. V lost 6 bases to trimming and J lost 8 bases; unmatched junction nucleotides: 11. CDR3 length equals 15 residues. The CDR3 DNA reads as TGTGCCAGCAGCCCGAGACAGGGGAAAGCCGAAAAACTGTTTTTT. Its protein is CASSPRQGKAEKLFF.

The chain recombines TRBV3-1 with TRBJ2-5; D remains ambiguous. The DNA matches TRBJ2-7 better at its end, which makes the J call doubtful. The CDR3 is 13 amino acids. Germline loops: CDR1 LGHDT, CDR2 YNNKEL (reference sequence). The CDR3, as DNA: TGTGCCAGCAGCCAAGACGGTCACTACGAGCAGTACTTC. Encoded protein: CASSQDGHYEQYF.

This clonotype was seen more than once but under ten times. This chain uses TRBV27 with TRBJ2-4, with no clear D. The DNA matches TRBJ2-7 better at its end, which makes the J call doubtful. This CDR3 is built from 13 residues. Germline CDR1 reads MNHEY; CDR2 reads SMNVEV (reference sequence). The CDR3 DNA reads as TGTGCCAGCAGTTTGGTGGGAACAAACGAGCAGTACTTC. Its translation: CASSLVGTNEQYF.

In its sample, this clonotype was seen a few times. This sequence joins TRBV3-1 and TRBJ1-4, with D possibly being TRBD1 (6 bases). Per the germline V gene, CDR1 is LGHDT and CDR2 is YNNKEL (reference sequence). With 4 bases removed from V and 5 bases from J, the gap between germline ends came to 11 bases. This CDR3 has 14 residues. The CDR3 sequence: CASSRRTDNEKLFF. The DNA of the CDR3 is TGTGCCAGCAGCCGACGGACAGACAATGAAAAACTGTTTTTT.

The chain links TRBV12-3 or TRBV12-4 to TRBJ1-4; possible D gene TRBD1, 5 bases. This CDR3 is 16 amino acids long. With 2 bases removed from V and 0 bases from J, the gap between germline ends came to 10 bases. This CDR3 is CASSLRLGPTNEKLFF. Here the CDR3 DNA reads TGTGCCAGCAGTTTAAGGTTGGGACCAACTAATGAAAAACTGTTTTTT.

This rearrangement joins TRBV13 to TRBJ2-7; TRBD2 is a possible D gene (5 bases). This CDR3 region has 14 residues. The ends were cut back, 7 bases at V and 1 base at J, with 14 bases in the middle. Germline loops: CDR1 PRHDT, CDR2 FYEKMQ (reference sequence). This chain's CDR3 is CASTQSTSSYEQYF. The CDR3 region has the DNA TGTGCCAGCACCCAGAGTACTAGTTCCTACGAGCAGTACTTC. Drawing the rest from reference TRBV13 and TRBJ2-7, the complete variable domain is AAGVIQSPRHLIKEKRETATLKCYPIPRHDTVYWYQQGPGQDPQFLISFYEKMQSDKGSIPDRFSAQQFSDYHSELNMSSLELGDSALYFCASTQSTSSYEQYFGPGTRLTVT.

The chain links TRBV6-2 or TRBV6-3 to TRBJ2-1; the D gene could be TRBD1 or TRBD2 (5 bases each). Trimming left V 2 bases short and J 9 bases short, with 14 bases between. The CDR3 extends over 14 amino acids. The V gene's germline CDR1 is MNHEY and CDR2 SVGEGT. The CDR3 nucleotides are TGTGCCAGCAGTTACGGGACGAGGTCTAGTGAGCAGTTCTTC. It translates to CASSYGTRSSEQFF.

J is TRBJ2-7 and V is TRBV12-3 or TRBV12-4; 12 nucleotides line up with TRBD1. This CDR3 is built from 15 residues. J was trimmed by 12 bases and V by 5 bases; bases with no gene match: 14. As DNA, the CDR3 is TGTGCCAGCAGTACTCATTCCCCGGGACAGGGGGCTCGGTACTTC. Protein: CASSTHSPGQGARYF.

This clonotype was observed a few times. The rearrangement joins TRBV29-1 to TRBJ2-5; D is undetermined. The J call may not be correct, given that the DNA end is closer to TRBJ2-7. The germline V gene has CDR1 SQVTM and CDR2 ANQGSEA. The CDR3 runs 12 residues. Written as DNA, the CDR3 is TGCAGCGTTGTTTCGTCATCATACGAGCAGTACTTC. It yields the protein CSVVSSSYEQYF.

This chain links TRBV12-3 or TRBV12-4 with TRBJ2-3; D is perhaps TRBD1 or TRBD2 (5 bases each). CDR3 length: 16 amino acids. The germline V and J ends were trimmed by 4 bases and 1 base, with 15 bases remaining between them. Here the CDR3 DNA reads TGTGCCAGCAGTTACCAGAGGGGTATGGGCACAGATACGCAGTATTTT. It yields the protein CASSYQRGMGTDTQYF.

This rearrangement joins TRBV10-3 to TRBJ2-3, with D hard to call. This CDR3 region has 15 residues. V dropped 2 bases and J dropped 1 base, with 10 bases sitting between them. From germline, CDR1 is ENHRY and CDR2 SYGVKD. The CDR3 region has the DNA TGTGCCATCAGTGAGGATGACACGCGCACAGATACGCAGTATTTT. It specifies CAISEDDTRTDTQYF.

There are a few counts of this clonotype. The chain carries TRBV20-1 and TRBJ2-3; D gene uncertain. The V end was cut by 5 bases, the J end by 3 bases, with 9 bases between. This CDR3 is built from 12 residues. Looked up from germline, CDR1 is DFQATT and CDR2 is SNEGSKA (reference sequence). CDR3 in amino acids: CSALTRTDTQYF. DNA of the CDR3: TGCAGTGCTCTCACTCGGACAGATACGCAGTATTTT.

V is TRBV7-9 and J is TRBJ2-1; no clear D. From germline, CDR1 is SEHNR and CDR2 FQNEAQ (reference sequence). The CDR3 has 12 amino acids. The V end lost 5 bases, the J end lost 4 bases, and 6 bases lay between the germline ends. The CDR3 DNA is TGTGCCAGCAGCGTAGAGTACAATGAGCAGTTCTTC. As protein: CASSVEYNEQFF.

This clonotype was found many times. The chain recombines TRBV5-1 with TRBJ2-1; possibly TRBD2 for D (5 bases). This CDR3 has 15 residues. The ends were cut back, 4 bases at V and 1 base at J, with 12 bases in the middle. Per the germline V gene, CDR1 is SGHRS and CDR2 is YFSETQ. CDR3 in amino acids: CASSDPGNSYNEQFF. The DNA of the CDR3 is TGCGCCAGCAGCGACCCGGGGAATTCCTACAATGAGCAGTTCTTC.

The chain is built from TRBV20-1 and TRBJ2-5; possible D gene TRBD1, 7 bases. The J call is uncertain, as TRBJ2-7 better fits the DNA end. CDR1 and CDR2 (germline): DFQATT, SNEGSKA (reference sequence). This CDR3 region has 12 residues. The CDR3 nucleotides are TGCAGTGCTCCCAGGGGGGTCCACGAGCAGTACTTC. It yields the protein CSAPRGVHEQYF.

The V gene is TRBV2, the J gene TRBJ2-3; maybe TRBD2 (6 bases). CDR1 is SNHLY, CDR2 FYNNEI, per germline. Trimming removed 0 bases from V and 2 bases from J, with 12 bases in between. The CDR3 length is 16 residues. The CDR3 bases are TGTGCCAGCAGTGAAGCGTCGGGAGTGGCCACAGATACGCAGTATTTT. Encoded protein: CASSEASGVATDTQYF.

The chain has TRBV6-2 or TRBV6-3 and TRBJ2-1, with 10 bases matching TRBD2. Germline CDR1 is MNHEY and CDR2 is SVGEGT. The CDR3 sequence is 15 residues long. The V segment lost 8 bases and the J segment 5 bases; nucleotides outside the gene matches: 9. The CDR3 region is CASGASGSGDNEQFF. CDR3 DNA sequence: TGTGCCAGCGGAGCTAGCGGGAGCGGCGACAATGAGCAGTTCTTC.